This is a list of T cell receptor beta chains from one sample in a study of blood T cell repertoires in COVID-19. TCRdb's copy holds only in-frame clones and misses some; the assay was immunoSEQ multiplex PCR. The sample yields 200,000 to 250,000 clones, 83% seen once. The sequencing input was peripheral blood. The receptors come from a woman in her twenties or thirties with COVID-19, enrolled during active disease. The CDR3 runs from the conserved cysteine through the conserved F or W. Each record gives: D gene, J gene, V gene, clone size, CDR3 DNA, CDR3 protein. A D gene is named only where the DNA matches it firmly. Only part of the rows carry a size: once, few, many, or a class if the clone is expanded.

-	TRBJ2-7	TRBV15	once	TGTGCCACCAGCAGAGGGACAGAACCTACCTACGAGCAGTACTTC	CATSRGTEPTYEQYF
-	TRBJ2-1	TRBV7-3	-	TGTGCCAGCAGCTTAGGGCAACCCTCCTACAATGAGCAGTTCTTC	CASSLGQPSYNEQFF
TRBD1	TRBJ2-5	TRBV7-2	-	TGTGCCAGCAGCTTAGGAGGGAACAGGGGCAGGGGGGAGACCCAGTACTTC	CASSLGGNRGRGETQYF
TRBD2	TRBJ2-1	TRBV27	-	TGTGCCAGCAGTTCCTTACTAGCGGGAGGATACAATGAGCAGTTCTTC	CASSSLLAGGYNEQFF
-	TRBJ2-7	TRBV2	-	TGTGCCAGCAGTCAGCCTAGCTCCTACGAGCAGTACTTC	CASSQPSSYEQYF
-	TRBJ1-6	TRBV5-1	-	TGCGCCAGCAGCTTGGACCAGGGGAATTCACCCCTCCACTTT	CASSLDQGNSPLHF
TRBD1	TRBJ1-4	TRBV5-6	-	TGTGCCAGCAGCTTAAAAGGGGGCACTAATGAAAAACTGTTTTTT	CASSLKGGTNEKLFF
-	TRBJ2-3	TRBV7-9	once	TGTGCCAGCAGCTCTGAATCAGGGTTCGCAGATACGCAGTATTTT	CASSSESGFADTQYF
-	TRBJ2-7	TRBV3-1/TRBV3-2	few	TGTGCCAGCAGCCAAGAATTATCCTACGAGCAGTACTTC	CASSQELSYEQYF
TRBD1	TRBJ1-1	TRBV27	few	TGTGCCAGCAGTTTAGAGGGGGCGGGTCGTGCAGGGAACACTGAAGCTTTCTTT	CASSLEGAGRAGNTEAFF
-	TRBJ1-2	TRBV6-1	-	TGTGCCAGCAGTGAAACATTCACAGGGCTAGCTAACTATGGCTACACCTTC	CASSETFTGLANYGYTF
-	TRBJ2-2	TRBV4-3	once	TGCGCCAGCAGCCAACTGGTTAATCGGCGGGGCGGGGAGCTGTTTTTT	CASSQLVNRRGGELFF